This TCR beta chain was captured in a study of T cell responses to AZD1222 COVID-19 vaccine. Study observations and caveats: Only 5 or 6 people who got AZD1222 tested seropositive at baseline. Donors, mostly white British, included more females; clonal diversity was possibly underestimated. Repertoire sampling was restricted to post-peak T cell response timepoints.

Germline assignment: CDR1 KGHDR and CDR2 SFDVKD. Unmatched junction bases numbered 14, after V lost 8 bases and J lost 7 bases. The length of the CDR3 is 16 residues. Method: immunoSEQ multiplex PCR; TCRdb's copy keeps in-frame clones and lacks some. This table holds more than 150,000 clones, roughly 92% found once. Regarding this clone: No antigen is known for it.

The specimen was peripheral blood, collected 28 days after the second AZD1222 dose. The chain joins TRBV24-1 to TRBJ1-4, with 8 bases identical to TRBD1. The sequence came from an adult who received the AZD1222 COVID-19 vaccine. The CDR3 bases are TGTGCCACCACTCCAAGGGGGGGACAGGTGGCTGAAAAACTGTTTTTT. This codes for CATTPRGGQVAEKLFF.